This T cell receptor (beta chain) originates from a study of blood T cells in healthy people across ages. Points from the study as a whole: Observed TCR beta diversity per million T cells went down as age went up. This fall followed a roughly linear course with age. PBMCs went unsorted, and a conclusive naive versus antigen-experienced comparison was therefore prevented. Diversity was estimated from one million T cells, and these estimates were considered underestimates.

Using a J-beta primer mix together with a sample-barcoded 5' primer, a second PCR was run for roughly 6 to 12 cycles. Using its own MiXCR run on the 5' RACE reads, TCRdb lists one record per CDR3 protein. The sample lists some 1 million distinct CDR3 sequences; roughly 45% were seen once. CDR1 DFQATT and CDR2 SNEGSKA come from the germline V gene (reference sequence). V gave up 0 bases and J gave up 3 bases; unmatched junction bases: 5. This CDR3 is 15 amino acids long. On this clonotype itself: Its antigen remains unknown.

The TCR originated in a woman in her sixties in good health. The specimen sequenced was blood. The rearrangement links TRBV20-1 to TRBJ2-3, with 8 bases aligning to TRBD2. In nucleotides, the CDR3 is TGCAGTGCTAGAGATGGGACTAGTGGGACAGATACGCAGTATTTT. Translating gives CSARDGTSGTDTQYF.